This TCR beta chain was sequenced during a study of blood T cell repertoires in COVID-19. Profiling relied on immunoSEQ multiplex PCR, and the TCRdb table lists in-frame clones only, not all of them. The repertoire holds 70,000 or so clones, with 80% to 90% as singletons. This clone turned up a few times. This clonotype was sampled from an elderly woman with active COVID-19. The sequencing input was peripheral blood.

The CDR3 spells CASSGSGGSQPQHF. The CDR3 nucleotides are TGTGCCAGTAGTGGGTCAGGGGGCAGTCAGCCCCAGCATTTT. The chain has TRBV19 and TRBJ1-5; TRBD1 aligns across 8 bases. The germline V gene encodes CDR1 LNHDA and CDR2 SQIVND (reference sequence). The CDR3 covers 14 residues. Germline trimming cut 5 bases from V and 6 bases from J; bases unmatched to any gene: 6.